This TCR beta chain was identified during a study of T and B cells in COVID-19 patients. General study points: Patients with COVID-19 reportedly showed strongly skewed T cell receptor beta variable and joining gene usage.

Multiplex PCR with BIOMED2 TRB-A/B primer pools amplified TRB rearrangements. TCRdb reprocessed the multiplex PCR reads with MiXCR, giving one entry per CDR3 protein. The table includes about 11,000 distinct CDR3 sequences, 30% detected once. TRB was amplified from about 260-540 ng of blood genomic DNA. This clonotype is medium-sized within its sample. Its antigen is unidentified. The origin of this receptor is a human donor with active COVID-19. The sample consisted of blood.

The CDR3: CSVHRGNTIYF. The CDR3 region has the DNA TGCAGCGTACACCGAGGAAACACCATATATTTT. The J gene is TRBJ1-3, the V gene TRBV29-1; D is uncertain. The CDR3 loop spans 11 amino acids. The germline V gene encodes CDR1 SQVTM and CDR2 ANQGSEA. Trimming removed 6 bases from V and 4 bases from J, with 7 bases in between. The whole variable domain, filled in from reference TRBV29-1 and TRBJ1-3, reads SAVISQKPSRDICQRGTSLTIQCQVDSQVTMMFWYRQQPGQSLTLIATANQGSEATYESGFVIDKFPISRPNLTFSTLTVSNMSPEDSSIYLCSVHRGNTIYFGEGSWLTVV.